Presented here are 4 T cell receptor beta chains from one specimen sequenced in a study of PD-1 blockade in classical Hodgkin lymphoma. Libraries were prepared by immunoSEQ multiplex PCR; TCRdb keeps only in-frame clonotypes and omits some of them. Of fewer than 25,000 clones detected, about 86% appear once; the ten largest clones hold 6.2%. As for time point: cycle 4 day 1 (C4D1), after 6 weeks of nivolumab. Every patient was affected by relapse after autologous stem cell transplantation, while exposure to brentuximab vedotin was not uniform. Sequencing was performed on peripheral blood mononuclear cells (PBMCs), taken before the fourth cycle of nivolumab. The receptors derive from a human donor with classical Hodgkin lymphoma.

This clone turned up a few times. CDR3 protein: CASSPTGQLRPYGYTF. The CDR3 nucleotides read TGTGCCAGCAGTCCGACGGGACAGCTCAGGCCCTATGGCTACACCTTC. The chain employs TRBV27 and TRBJ1-2; 7 nucleotides align to TRBD1. With V trimmed by 5 bases and J by 4 bases, 13 bases remained unmatched. The CDR3 is 16 residues long. CDR1 and CDR2 from the germline V gene are MNHEY and SMNVEV (reference sequence).

The chain employs TRBV5-1 and TRBJ1-2; D gene uncertain. Germline values: CDR1 SGHRS, CDR2 YFSETQ. The CDR3 is made up of 14 amino acids. The V end lost 0 bases, the J end lost 3 bases, and 9 bases lay between the germline ends. The CDR3 here is CASSLVGIDYGYTF. The CDR3 region has the DNA TGCGCCAGCAGCTTGGTAGGGATCGACTATGGCTACACCTTC.

This chain links TRBV7-9 with TRBJ1-2, with D hard to call. Per the germline V gene, CDR1 is SEHNR and CDR2 is FQNEAQ (reference sequence). The CDR3 has 14 residues. V dropped 2 bases and J dropped 0 bases, with 7 bases sitting between them. CDR3 bases: TGTGCCAGCAGCTTAACCAGTTCTAACTATGGCTACACCTTC. Protein: CASSLTSSNYGYTF. Using reference TRBV7-9 and TRBJ1-2 for the parts outside the CDR3, the full variable domain is DTGVSQNPRHKITKRGQNVTFRCDPISEHNRLYWYRQTLGQGPEFLTYFQNEAQLEKSRLLSDRFSAERPKGSFSTLEIQRTEQGDSAMYLCASSLTSSNYGYTFGSGTRLTVV.

The rearrangement uses TRBV7-9 and TRBJ1-4, with D possibly TRBD1 on 5 matching bases. Trimming cost V 3 bases and J 3 bases, with 8 bases left between them. The CDR3 covers 14 residues. Germline V CDR1 and CDR2: SEHNR, FQNEAQ (reference sequence). The CDR3 DNA follows: TGTGCCAGCAGCTTGACAGAAGCTAATGAAAAACTGTTTTTT. Its protein product is CASSLTEANEKLFF.